This TCR beta chain was captured by sequencing in a study of T cell repertoires in cytomegalovirus infection. For the study at large: Public TCR beta signatures indicated both CMV infection and matching HLA type.

Study results and limitations: Clonotypes of TCR beta that were HLA-C-restricted and CMV-specific dominated the ex vivo response.

TCRdb fed the reads into MiXCR, producing one record per CDR3 protein. The repertoire holds about 530,000 distinct CDR3 sequences, with about a quarter as singletons. Concerning this clonotype: What it binds is unknown.

The origin of this receptor is a human donor in good health (CMV status not recorded). Some clones in this sample may be carry-over from other donors' samples. The source material was PBMCs.

Here the CDR3 reads CSARGGLANSYEQYF. The CDR3 bases are TGCAGTGCTAGGGGGGGACTAGCGAACTCCTACGAGCAGTACTTC. The chain uses TRBV20-1 and TRBJ2-7; the match to TRBD2 covers 10 bases. The CDR3 contains 15 residues. Trimming cost V 3 bases and J 0 bases; bases outside gene matches: 5. CDR1 and CDR2 (germline): DFQATT, SNEGSKA (reference sequence).